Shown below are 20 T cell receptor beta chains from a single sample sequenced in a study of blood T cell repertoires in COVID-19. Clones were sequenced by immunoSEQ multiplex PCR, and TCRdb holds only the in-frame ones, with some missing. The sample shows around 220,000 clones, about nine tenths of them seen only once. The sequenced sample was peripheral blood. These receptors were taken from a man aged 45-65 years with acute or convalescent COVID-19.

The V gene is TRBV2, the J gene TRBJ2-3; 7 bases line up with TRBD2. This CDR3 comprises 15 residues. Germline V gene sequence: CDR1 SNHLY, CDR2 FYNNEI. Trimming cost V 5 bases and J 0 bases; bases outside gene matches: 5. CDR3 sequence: CASSLGGTSTDTQYF. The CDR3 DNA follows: TGTGCCAGCAGTCTCGGGGGGACTAGCACAGATACGCAGTATTTT.

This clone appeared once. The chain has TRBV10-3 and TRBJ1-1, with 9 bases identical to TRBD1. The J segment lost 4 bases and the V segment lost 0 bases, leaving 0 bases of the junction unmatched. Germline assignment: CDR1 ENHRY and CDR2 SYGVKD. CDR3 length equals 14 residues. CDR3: CAISESDRGTEAFF. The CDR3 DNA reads TGTGCCATCAGTGAGTCGGACAGGGGCACTGAAGCTTTCTTT.

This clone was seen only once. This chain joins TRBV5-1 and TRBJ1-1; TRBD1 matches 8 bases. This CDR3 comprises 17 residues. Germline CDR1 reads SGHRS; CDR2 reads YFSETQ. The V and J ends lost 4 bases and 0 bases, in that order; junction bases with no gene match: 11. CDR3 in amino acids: CASSLTGVTSMNTEAFF. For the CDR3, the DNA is TGCGCCAGCAGCCTGACAGGGGTAACGTCCATGAACACTGAAGCTTTCTTT. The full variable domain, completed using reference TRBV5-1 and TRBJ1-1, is KAGVTQTPRYLIKTRGQQVTLSCSPISGHRSVSWYQQTPGQGLQFLFEYFSETQRNKGNFPGRFSGRQFSNSRSEMNVSTLELGDSALYLCASSLTGVTSMNTEAFFGQGTRLTVV.

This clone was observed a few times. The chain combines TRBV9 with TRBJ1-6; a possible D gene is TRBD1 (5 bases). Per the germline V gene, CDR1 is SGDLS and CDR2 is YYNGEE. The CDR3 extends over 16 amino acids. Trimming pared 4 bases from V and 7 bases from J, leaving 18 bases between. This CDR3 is CASSPQAGGANSPLHF. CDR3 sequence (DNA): TGTGCCAGCAGCCCCCAGGCGGGGGGAGCGAATTCACCCCTCCACTTT.

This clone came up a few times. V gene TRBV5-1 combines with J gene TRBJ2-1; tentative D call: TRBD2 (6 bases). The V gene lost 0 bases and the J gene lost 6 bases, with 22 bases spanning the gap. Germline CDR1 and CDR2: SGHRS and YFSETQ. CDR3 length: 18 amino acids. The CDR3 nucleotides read TGCGCCAGCAGCTTGGGACCCCTCCGGGGGAAGGTTACCAATGAGCAGTTCTTC. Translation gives CASSLGPLRGKVTNEQFF.

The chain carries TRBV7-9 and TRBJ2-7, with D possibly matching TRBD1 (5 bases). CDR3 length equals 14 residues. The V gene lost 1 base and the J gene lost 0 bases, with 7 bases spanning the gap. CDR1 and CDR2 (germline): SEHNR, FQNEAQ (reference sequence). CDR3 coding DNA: TGTGCCAGCAGCTTAGGACAGCTCTCCTACGAGCAGTACTTC. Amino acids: CASSLGQLSYEQYF.

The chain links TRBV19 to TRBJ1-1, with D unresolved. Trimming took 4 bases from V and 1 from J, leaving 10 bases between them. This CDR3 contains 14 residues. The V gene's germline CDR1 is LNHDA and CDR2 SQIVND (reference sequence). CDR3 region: CASSREAGNTEAFF. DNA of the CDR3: TGTGCCAGTAGTAGGGAGGCCGGGAACACTGAAGCTTTCTTT.

The CDR3 here is CASSPGQGRSYGYTF. Here the CDR3 DNA reads TGTGCCAGCTCCCCCGGACAGGGCCGCTCCTATGGCTACACCTTC. The rearrangement uses TRBV5-6 and TRBJ1-2, with TRBD1 matching 8 bases. Germline lookup yields CDR1 SGHDT and CDR2 YYEEEE. This CDR3 has 15 amino acids. The V and J ends lost 7 bases and 4 bases, in that order; junction bases with no gene match: 12.

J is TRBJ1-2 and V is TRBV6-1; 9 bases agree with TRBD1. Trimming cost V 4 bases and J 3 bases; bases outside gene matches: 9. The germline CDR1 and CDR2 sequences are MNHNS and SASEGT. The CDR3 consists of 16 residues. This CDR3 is CASSGKQDRGYYGYTF. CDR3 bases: TGTGCCAGCAGTGGCAAACAGGACAGGGGCTACTATGGCTACACCTTC.

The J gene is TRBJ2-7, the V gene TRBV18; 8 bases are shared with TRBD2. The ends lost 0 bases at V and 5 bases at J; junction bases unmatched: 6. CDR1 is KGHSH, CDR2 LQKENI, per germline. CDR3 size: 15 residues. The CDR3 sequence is CASSPPGGDGNEQYF. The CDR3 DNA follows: TGTGCCAGCTCACCACCCGGGGGGGATGGTAACGAGCAGTACTTC.

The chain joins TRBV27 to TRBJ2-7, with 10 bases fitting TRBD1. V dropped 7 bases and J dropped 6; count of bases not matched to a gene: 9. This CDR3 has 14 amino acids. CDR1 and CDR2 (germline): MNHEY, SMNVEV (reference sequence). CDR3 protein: CASTSGTGAGEQYF. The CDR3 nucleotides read TGTGCCAGCACCTCCGGGACAGGGGCAGGCGAGCAGTACTTC.

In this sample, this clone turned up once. The CDR3 DNA sequence: TGTGCCAGCACCCGACTTGGGAACACCATATATTTT. This gives the protein CASTRLGNTIYF. The chain recombines TRBV12-3 or TRBV12-4 with TRBJ1-3; D unclear. Trimming removed 7 bases at V and 7 bases at J, with 11 bases between. The CDR3 has 12 residues.

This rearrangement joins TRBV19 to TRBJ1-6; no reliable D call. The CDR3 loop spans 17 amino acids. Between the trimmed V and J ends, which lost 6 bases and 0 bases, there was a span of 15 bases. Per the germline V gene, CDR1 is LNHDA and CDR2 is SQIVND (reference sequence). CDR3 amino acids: CASRPAVLSSYNSPLHF. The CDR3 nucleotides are TGTGCCAGTAGGCCCGCGGTCCTGAGCTCCTATAATTCACCCCTCCACTTT.

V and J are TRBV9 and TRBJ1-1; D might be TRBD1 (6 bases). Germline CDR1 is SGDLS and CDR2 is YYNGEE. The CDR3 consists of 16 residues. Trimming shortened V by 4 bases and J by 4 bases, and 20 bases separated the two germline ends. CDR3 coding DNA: TGTGCCAGCAGCCCCCAGTCGGGACAATTGAGCACTGAAGCTTTCTTT. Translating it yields CASSPQSGQLSTEAFF. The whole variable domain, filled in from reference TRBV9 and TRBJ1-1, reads DSGVTQTPKHLITATGQRVTLRCSPRSGDLSVYWYQQSLDQGLQFLIQYYNGEERAKGNILERFSAQQFPDLHSELNLSSLELGDSALYFCASSPQSGQLSTEAFFGQGTRLTVV.

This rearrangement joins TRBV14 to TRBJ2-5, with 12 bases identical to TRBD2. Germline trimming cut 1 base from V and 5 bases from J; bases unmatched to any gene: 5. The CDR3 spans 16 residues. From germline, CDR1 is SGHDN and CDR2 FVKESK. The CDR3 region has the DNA TGTGCCAGCAGCCAAGTGTCTGGACTAGCGGGGGAGACCCAGTACTTC. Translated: CASSQVSGLAGETQYF.

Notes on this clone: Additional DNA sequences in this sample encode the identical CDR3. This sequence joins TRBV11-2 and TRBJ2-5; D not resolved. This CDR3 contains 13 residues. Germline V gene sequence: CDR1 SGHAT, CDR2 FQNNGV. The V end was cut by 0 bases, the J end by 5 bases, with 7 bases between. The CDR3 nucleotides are TGTGCCAGCAGCTTAGATCAGGTGGAGACCCAGTACTTC. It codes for CASSLDQVETQYF. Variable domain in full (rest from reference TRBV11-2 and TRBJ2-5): EAGVAQSPRYKIIEKRQSVAFWCNPISGHATLYWYQQILGQGPKLLIQFQNNGVVDDSQLPKDRFSAERLKGVDSTLKIQPAKLEDSAVYLCASSLDQVETQYFGPGTRLLVL.

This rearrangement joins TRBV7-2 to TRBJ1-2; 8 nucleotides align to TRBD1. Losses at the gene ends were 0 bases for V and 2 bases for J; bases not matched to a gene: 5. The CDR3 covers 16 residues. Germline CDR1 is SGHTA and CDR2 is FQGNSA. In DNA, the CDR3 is TGTGCCAGCAGCTTAGCGCTCGGACAGGGAAACTATGGCTACACCTTC. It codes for CASSLALGQGNYGYTF.

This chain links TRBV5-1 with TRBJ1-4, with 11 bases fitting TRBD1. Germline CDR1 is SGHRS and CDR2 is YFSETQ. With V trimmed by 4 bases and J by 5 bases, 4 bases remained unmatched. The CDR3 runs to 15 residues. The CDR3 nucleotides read TGCGCCAGCAGCCAAGGGACAGGGGGAAATGAAAAACTGTTTTTT. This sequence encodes CASSQGTGGNEKLFF. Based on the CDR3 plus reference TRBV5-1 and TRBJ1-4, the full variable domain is KAGVTQTPRYLIKTRGQQVTLSCSPISGHRSVSWYQQTPGQGLQFLFEYFSETQRNKGNFPGRFSGRQFSNSRSEMNVSTLELGDSALYLCASSQGTGGNEKLFFGSGTQLSVL.

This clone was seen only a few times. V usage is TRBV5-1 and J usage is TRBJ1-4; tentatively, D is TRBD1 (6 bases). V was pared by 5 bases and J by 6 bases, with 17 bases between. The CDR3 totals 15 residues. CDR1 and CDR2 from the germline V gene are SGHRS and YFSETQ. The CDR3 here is CASRTLRGGDEKLFF. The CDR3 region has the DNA TGCGCCAGCAGAACTCTCAGGGGAGGGGATGAAAAACTGTTTTTT. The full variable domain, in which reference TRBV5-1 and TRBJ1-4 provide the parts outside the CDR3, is KAGVTQTPRYLIKTRGQQVTLSCSPISGHRSVSWYQQTPGQGLQFLFEYFSETQRNKGNFPGRFSGRQFSNSRSEMNVSTLELGDSALYLCASRTLRGGDEKLFFGSGTQLSVL.

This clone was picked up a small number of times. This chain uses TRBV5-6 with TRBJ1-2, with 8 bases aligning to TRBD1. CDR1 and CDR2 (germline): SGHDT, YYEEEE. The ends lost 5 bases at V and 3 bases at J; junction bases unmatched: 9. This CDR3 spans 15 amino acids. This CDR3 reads CASRIPGQGDYGYTF. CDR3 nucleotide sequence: TGTGCCAGCAGAATCCCCGGACAGGGTGACTATGGCTACACCTTC.